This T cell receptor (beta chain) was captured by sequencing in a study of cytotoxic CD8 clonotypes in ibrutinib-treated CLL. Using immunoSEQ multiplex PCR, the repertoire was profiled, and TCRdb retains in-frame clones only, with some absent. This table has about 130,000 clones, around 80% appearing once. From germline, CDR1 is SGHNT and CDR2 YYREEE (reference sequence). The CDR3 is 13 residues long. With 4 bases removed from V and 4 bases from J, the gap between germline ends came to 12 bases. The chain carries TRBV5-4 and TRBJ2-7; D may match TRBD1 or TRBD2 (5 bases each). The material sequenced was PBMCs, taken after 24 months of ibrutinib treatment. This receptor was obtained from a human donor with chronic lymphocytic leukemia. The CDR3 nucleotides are TGTGCCAGCAGCCGAAGGGGCGGGTACGAGCAGTACTTC. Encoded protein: CASSRRGGYEQYF.